This T cell receptor beta chain was recorded in a study of T cells in Graves' hyperthyroidism and ophthalmopathy. Findings and limits, study-wide: A model of 13 V-J features distinguished ophthalmopathy from stable hyperthyroidism.

This clonotype has a count of ten or more. Its target is unknown. Researchers amplified the TCR beta CDR3 regions from RNA transcripts. RT-PCR in the first round (using the HTBI primer set) targeted the TCR CDR3. TCRdb ran MiXCR on the multiplex PCR reads and lists one entry per CDR3 protein. The table records 35,000 to 40,000 distinct CDR3 sequences, just under 50% of them present only once. The germline V gene encodes CDR1 SGHRS and CDR2 YFSETQ. The CDR3 totals 16 residues. V lost 4 bases and J lost 8, with 22 bases in between. The study based diagnoses on clinical symptoms, serum thyroxine and TRAb, thyroid ultrasound and orbital computed tomography.

The V gene is TRBV5-1, the J gene TRBJ2-1, with D maybe TRBD1 (6 bases). Sequencing input: blood. The source is a woman aged 45-65 years with Graves' hyperthyroidism that later progressed to Graves' ophthalmopathy. Here the CDR3 DNA reads TGCGCCAGCAGCACTGAGTGGGGGCGAGGGTGGGATGAGCAGTTCTTC. Translated: CASSTEWGRGWDEQFF.